Listed below are T cell receptor beta chains from one sample, sequenced in a study of blood T cell repertoires in COVID-19. The table came from immunoSEQ multiplex PCR; TCRdb's copy has only in-frame clones and leaves some out. The sample lists fewer than 75,000 clones, roughly 90% occurring once. Sequencing used peripheral blood. These receptor sequences come from a human donor in a cohort sampled during active COVID-19. CDR3s include the opening cysteine and the closing phenylalanine or tryptophan. The order of the fields is CDR3 protein, CDR3 DNA, D gene, J gene, clone size, V gene. D genes are given only for firm matches. Size is stated for part of the rows, as once, few or many counts, or as a class when the clone is expanded.

CDR3aa: CASSLDRVTNVLTF; CDR3nt: TGTGCCAGCAGCCTGGACAGGGTGACCAACGTCCTGACTTTC; d_gene: TRBD1; j_gene: TRBJ2-6; abundance: NA; v_gene: TRBV7-3
CDR3aa: CASSIRTFDTEAFF; CDR3nt: TGTGCCAGTAGTATCAGGACATTCGACACTGAAGCTTTCTTT; d_gene: NA; j_gene: TRBJ1-1; abundance: NA; v_gene: TRBV19
CDR3aa: CSARRGGEQYF; CDR3nt: TGCAGTGCTAGGCGGGGTGGCGAGCAGTACTTC; d_gene: NA; j_gene: TRBJ2-7; abundance: NA; v_gene: TRBV20-1
CDR3aa: CATSGRSQETQYF; CDR3nt: TGTGCCACCAGTGGTAGATCTCAAGAGACCCAGTACTTC; d_gene: NA; j_gene: TRBJ2-5; abundance: NA; v_gene: TRBV24-1
CDR3aa: CASSPGGGEYEQYF; CDR3nt: TGTGCCAGCTCACCCGGGGGGGGAGAATACGAGCAGTACTTC; d_gene: TRBD2; j_gene: TRBJ2-7; abundance: NA; v_gene: TRBV18
CDR3aa: CASSPKTGSLGTEAFF; CDR3nt: TGTGCCAGCTCACCCAAAACAGGGAGTTTGGGTACTGAAGCTTTCTTT; d_gene: NA; j_gene: TRBJ1-1; abundance: NA; v_gene: TRBV18
CDR3aa: CASSLNSGTLYNEQFF; CDR3nt: TGTGCCAGCAGTCTAAATTCCGGGACACTTTACAATGAGCAGTTCTTC; d_gene: NA; j_gene: TRBJ2-1; abundance: NA; v_gene: TRBV27
CDR3aa: CASAPTGIQETQYF; CDR3nt: TGTGCCAGCGCACCGACAGGGATCCAAGAGACCCAGTACTTC; d_gene: TRBD1; j_gene: TRBJ2-5; abundance: NA; v_gene: TRBV28
CDR3aa: CASQAGRTEAFF; CDR3nt: TGTGCCAGCCAGGCAGGGCGCACTGAAGCTTTCTTT; d_gene: NA; j_gene: TRBJ1-1; abundance: NA; v_gene: TRBV4-2
CDR3aa: CASSLGQGAYEQYF; CDR3nt: TGCGCCAGCAGCTTGGGACAGGGGGCCTACGAGCAGTACTTC; d_gene: TRBD1; j_gene: TRBJ2-7; abundance: few; v_gene: TRBV5-1
CDR3aa: CASSFALRGEDSYEQYF; CDR3nt: TGTGCCAGCAGTTTTGCCCTGCGTGGGGAGGATTCCTACGAGCAGTACTTC; d_gene: NA; j_gene: TRBJ2-7; abundance: NA; v_gene: TRBV28
CDR3aa: CASSPPGHQSSGNTIYF; CDR3nt: TGTGCCAGCAGTCCTCCGGGACACCAGAGCTCTGGAAACACCATATATTTT; d_gene: NA; j_gene: TRBJ1-3; abundance: NA; v_gene: TRBV28
CDR3aa: CASSWGGGQETQYF; CDR3nt: TGTGCCAGCAGCTGGGGAGGGGGGCAAGAGACCCAGTACTTC; d_gene: NA; j_gene: TRBJ2-5; abundance: NA; v_gene: TRBV7-9
CDR3aa: CASSFRDRLSGANVLTF; CDR3nt: TGTGCCAGCAGCTTTCGGGACAGGCTCTCTGGGGCCAACGTCCTGACTTTC; d_gene: TRBD1; j_gene: TRBJ2-6; abundance: NA; v_gene: TRBV5-6
CDR3aa: CASSPGTNYGYTF; CDR3nt: TGTGCCAGCTCACCCGGGACTAACTATGGCTACACCTTC; d_gene: NA; j_gene: TRBJ1-2; abundance: NA; v_gene: TRBV18
CDR3aa: CASSYLGGETQYF; CDR3nt: TGTGCCAGCAGTTACCTAGGGGGAGAGACCCAGTACTTC; d_gene: NA; j_gene: TRBJ2-5; abundance: NA; v_gene: TRBV6-5
CDR3aa: CASHRDSDYEQYF; CDR3nt: TGTGCCAGCCACCGGGATAGTGACTACGAGCAGTACTTC; d_gene: NA; j_gene: TRBJ2-7; abundance: NA; v_gene: TRBV6-5
CDR3aa: CASSIVGASYEQYF; CDR3nt: TGTGCCAGTAGTATTGTGGGGGCGTCCTACGAGCAGTACTTC; d_gene: NA; j_gene: TRBJ2-7; abundance: NA; v_gene: TRBV19
CDR3aa: CATSDGGRETQYF; CDR3nt: TGTGCCACCAGTGATGGCGGTCGAGAGACCCAGTACTTC; d_gene: NA; j_gene: TRBJ2-5; abundance: NA; v_gene: TRBV24-1
CDR3aa: CTSGRRDIQYF; CDR3nt: TGTACTAGCGGGAGGAGGGACATTCAGTACTTC; d_gene: TRBD2; j_gene: TRBJ2-4; abundance: NA; v_gene: TRBV28
CDR3aa: CASSLVAGGAGELFF; CDR3nt: TGTGCCAGCAGCTTAGTGGCGGGAGGAGCCGGGGAGCTGTTTTTT; d_gene: TRBD2; j_gene: TRBJ2-2; abundance: NA; v_gene: TRBV5-6
CDR3aa: CASSQDPGQGVYEQYF; CDR3nt: TGCGCCAGCAGCCAAGATCCGGGACAGGGGGTCTACGAGCAGTACTTC; d_gene: TRBD1; j_gene: TRBJ2-7; abundance: NA; v_gene: TRBV4-1
CDR3aa: CASSGPRGTGELFF; CDR3nt: TGTGCCAGTAGTGGTCCGCGCGGGACCGGGGAGCTGTTTTTT; d_gene: NA; j_gene: TRBJ2-2; abundance: NA; v_gene: TRBV19
CDR3aa: CASSSYGQGTLNEQFF; CDR3nt: TGTGCCAGCAGCTCCTACGGCCAGGGGACGTTGAATGAGCAGTTCTTC; d_gene: NA; j_gene: TRBJ2-1; abundance: NA; v_gene: TRBV11-2
CDR3aa: CASSRGEFYEQYF; CDR3nt: TGTGCCAGTAGTCGGGGAGAATTCTACGAGCAGTACTTC; d_gene: NA; j_gene: TRBJ2-7; abundance: NA; v_gene: TRBV19
CDR3aa: CASSYRAGTSRTEQYF; CDR3nt: TGTGCCAGCAGTTACAGGGCCGGGACTAGCCGAACAGAGCAGTACTTC; d_gene: TRBD2; j_gene: TRBJ2-7; abundance: NA; v_gene: TRBV6-2/TRBV6-3
CDR3aa: CASSYGDNYEQYF; CDR3nt: TGTGCCAGCAGTTACGGGGACAACTACGAGCAGTACTTC; d_gene: NA; j_gene: TRBJ2-7; abundance: NA; v_gene: TRBV6-5
CDR3aa: CASSPAPPGQFLF; CDR3nt: TGTGCCAGCTCACCTGCCCCCCCGGGACAGTTCCTCTTC; d_gene: TRBD1; j_gene: TRBJ2-1; abundance: NA; v_gene: TRBV18
CDR3aa: CASSGGTDPAYEQYF; CDR3nt: TGCGCCAGCAGCGGGGGGACGGACCCTGCCTACGAGCAGTACTTC; d_gene: NA; j_gene: TRBJ2-7; abundance: NA; v_gene: TRBV4-1
CDR3aa: CASSLLGQGVGETQYF; CDR3nt: TGTGCCAGCAGCTTACTGGGACAGGGGGTAGGAGAGACCCAGTACTTC; d_gene: TRBD1; j_gene: TRBJ2-5; abundance: NA; v_gene: TRBV7-6
CDR3aa: CATGAQETQYF; CDR3nt: TGTGCCACAGGGGCCCAAGAGACCCAGTACTTC; d_gene: NA; j_gene: TRBJ2-5; abundance: NA; v_gene: TRBV28
CDR3aa: CASSLGRLAGRRGANVLTF; CDR3nt: TGTGCCAGCAGCTTAGGCCGGCTAGCGGGGCGTCGAGGGGCCAACGTCCTGACTTTC; d_gene: TRBD2; j_gene: TRBJ2-6; abundance: NA; v_gene: TRBV13
CDR3aa: CASSVAGNTIYF; CDR3nt: TGTGCCAGCAGCGTTGCGGGAAACACCATATATTTT; d_gene: NA; j_gene: TRBJ1-3; abundance: NA; v_gene: TRBV7-8
CDR3aa: CASSRFTGTSATGELFF; CDR3nt: TGTGCCAGCAGCCGTTTTACCGGGACTAGCGCCACCGGGGAGCTGTTTTTT; d_gene: TRBD2; j_gene: TRBJ2-2; abundance: NA; v_gene: TRBV7-8
CDR3aa: CASRTDRDTEAFF; CDR3nt: TGTGCCAGCAGGACCGACAGGGACACTGAAGCTTTCTTT; d_gene: TRBD1; j_gene: TRBJ1-1; abundance: NA; v_gene: TRBV6-1
CDR3aa: CASTLGQDYVKQYF; CDR3nt: TGTGCCAGCACCTTGGGACAGGACTATGTGAAGCAGTACTTC; d_gene: TRBD1; j_gene: TRBJ2-7; abundance: NA; v_gene: TRBV2
CDR3aa: CASSGQGMGLSNEQFF; CDR3nt: TGCGCCAGCAGCGGCCAGGGGATGGGATTGTCAAATGAGCAGTTCTTC; d_gene: NA; j_gene: TRBJ2-1; abundance: NA; v_gene: TRBV5-1
CDR3aa: CASSAGGASNSPLHF; CDR3nt: TGCGCCAGCAGCGCTGGGGGGGCTAGCAATTCACCCCTCCACTTT; d_gene: NA; j_gene: TRBJ1-6; abundance: NA; v_gene: TRBV10-2
CDR3aa: CASSLGRQGTGELFF; CDR3nt: TGTGCCAGCAGTTTAGGGCGACAGGGCACCGGGGAGCTGTTTTTT; d_gene: TRBD1; j_gene: TRBJ2-2; abundance: once; v_gene: TRBV27
CDR3aa: CSASAGLAGVGETQYF; CDR3nt: TGCAGTGCTAGTGCGGGACTAGCGGGAGTAGGAGAGACCCAGTACTTC; d_gene: TRBD2; j_gene: TRBJ2-5; abundance: NA; v_gene: TRBV20-1
CDR3aa: CASSLEFGGATDTQYF; CDR3nt: TGTGCCAGCAGCTTGGAGTTCGGGGGGGCCACAGATACGCAGTATTTT; d_gene: TRBD2; j_gene: TRBJ2-3; abundance: NA; v_gene: TRBV5-5